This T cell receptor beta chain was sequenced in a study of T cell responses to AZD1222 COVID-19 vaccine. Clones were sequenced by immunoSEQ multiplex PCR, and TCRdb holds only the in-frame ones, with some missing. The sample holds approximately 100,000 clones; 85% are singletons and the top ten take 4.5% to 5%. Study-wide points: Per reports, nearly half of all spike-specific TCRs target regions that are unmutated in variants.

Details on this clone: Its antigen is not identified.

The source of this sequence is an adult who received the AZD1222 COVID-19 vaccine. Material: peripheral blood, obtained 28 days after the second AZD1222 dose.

The CDR3 sequence: CASSDTDAGNTIYF. CDR3 nucleotide sequence: TGTGCCAGCTCCGACACAGATGCTGGAAACACCATATATTTT. This chain uses TRBV18 with TRBJ1-3; no firm D call. CDR3 length: 14 amino acids. The germline V gene has CDR1 KGHSH and CDR2 LQKENI. V was shortened by 6 bases and J by 2 bases, with 11 bases between the two germline ends.